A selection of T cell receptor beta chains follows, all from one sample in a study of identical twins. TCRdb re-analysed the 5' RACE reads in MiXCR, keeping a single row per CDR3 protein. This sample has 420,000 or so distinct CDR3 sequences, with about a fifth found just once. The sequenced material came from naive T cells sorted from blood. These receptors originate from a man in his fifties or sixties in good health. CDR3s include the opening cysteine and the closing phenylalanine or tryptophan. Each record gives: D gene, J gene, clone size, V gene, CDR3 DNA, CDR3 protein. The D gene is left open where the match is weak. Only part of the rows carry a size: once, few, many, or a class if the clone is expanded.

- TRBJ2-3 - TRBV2 TGTGCCAGCACTGAGACGCCTAGCACAGATACGCAGTATTTT CASTETPSTDTQYF
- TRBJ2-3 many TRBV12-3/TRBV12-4 TGTGCCAGCAGCCATCCAGACTACGACCCCGCCTTCGATACGCAGTATTTT CASSHPDYDPAFDTQYF
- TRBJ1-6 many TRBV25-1 TGTGCCAGCAGACCGGACACCCGGGGTTCACCCCTCCACTTT CASRPDTRGSPLHF
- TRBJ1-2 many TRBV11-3 TGTGCCAGCAGCTTATCGAGGGGAATCGGCTACACCTTC CASSLSRGIGYTF
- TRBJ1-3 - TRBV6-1 TGTGCCAGCAGTGAGCTAAGGGGACCTGGAAACACCATATATTTT CASSELRGPGNTIYF
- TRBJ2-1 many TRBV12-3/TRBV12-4 TGTGCCAGCACCTTATCCTACAATGAGCAGTTCTTC CASTLSYNEQFF
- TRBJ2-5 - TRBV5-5 TGTGCCAGCAGCTTGGGAGCGATTCAAGAGACCCAGTACTTC CASSLGAIQETQYF
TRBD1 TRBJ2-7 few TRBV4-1 TGCGCCAGCAGCCAGCCGGGACAGGCCCCCTACGAGCAGTACTTC CASSQPGQAPYEQYF
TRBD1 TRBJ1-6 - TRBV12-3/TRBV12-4 TGTGCCAGCAGTTTAGGGACAGGAGGTTCACCCCTCCACTTT CASSLGTGGSPLHF
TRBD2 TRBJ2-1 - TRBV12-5 TGTGCTAGTGGTTACGGGACTAGCGGGGCTTACAATGAGCAGTTCTTC CASGYGTSGAYNEQFF
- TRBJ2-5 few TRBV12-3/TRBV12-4 TGTGCCAGCACCGGGGACCCGGCGGGAGAGACCCAGTACTTC CASTGDPAGETQYF
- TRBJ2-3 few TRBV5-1 TGCGCCAGCAGCTTGTCGGCTGTGATCCCCCCAGATACGCAGTATTTT CASSLSAVIPPDTQYF
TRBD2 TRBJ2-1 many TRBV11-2 TGTGCCAGCAGCCTGGGAGGACTAGCGGGGCCTCAGGGTTCCTACAATGAGCAGTTCTTC CASSLGGLAGPQGSYNEQFF
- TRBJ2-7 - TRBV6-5 TGTGCCAGCAGTTACTCGTGGATCACCTACGAGCAGTACTTC CASSYSWITYEQYF
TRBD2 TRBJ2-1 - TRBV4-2 TGTGCCAGCAGCCTGAGCGAGGCGGGAGATGGTCTTGAGCAGTTCTTC CASSLSEAGDGLEQFF
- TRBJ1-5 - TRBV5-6 TGTGCCAGCAGCGTCCGGGGACAATGGAATCAGCCCCAGCATTTT CASSVRGQWNQPQHF
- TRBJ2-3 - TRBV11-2 TGTGCCAGCAGCCTCGCCCCAGGGCGGGGAGATACGCAGTATTTT CASSLAPGRGDTQYF
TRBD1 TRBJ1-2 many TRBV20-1 TGCAGTGCTTCAGGACAGGCGAGCTTCTATGGCTACACCTTC CSASGQASFYGYTF
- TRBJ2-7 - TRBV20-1 TGCAGTGCTAGAGAACAGAACTCCTACGAGCAGTACTTC CSAREQNSYEQYF
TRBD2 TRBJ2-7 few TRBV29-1 TGCAGCGTTGAAATAGCGGGGGTCTCCTACGAGCAGTACTTC CSVEIAGVSYEQYF
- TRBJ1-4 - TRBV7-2 TGTGCCAGCAGCCCGTGGACAGCAACTAATGAAAAACTGTTTTTT CASSPWTATNEKLFF
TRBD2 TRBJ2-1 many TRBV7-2 TGTGCCAGCAGCTTACGAGGGACTAGCGGGGGCTACAATGAGCAGTTCTTC CASSLRGTSGGYNEQFF
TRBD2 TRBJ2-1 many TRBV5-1 TGCGCCAGCAGCTTGGCTAGCGGGGGTTACAATGAGCAGTTCTTC CASSLASGGYNEQFF
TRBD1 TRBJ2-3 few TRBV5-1 TGCGCCAGCAGCCTGACAGGGGGCTTTGCAGATACGCAGTATTTT CASSLTGGFADTQYF
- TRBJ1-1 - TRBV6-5 TGTGCCAGCAGTAACGGTCCTCCACCGAACACTGAAGCTTTCTTT CASSNGPPPNTEAFF
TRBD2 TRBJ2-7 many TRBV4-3 TGCGCCAGCAGCCAGATAGCGGGAGGCTACGAGCAGTACTTC CASSQIAGGYEQYF
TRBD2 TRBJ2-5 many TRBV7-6 TGTGCCAGCAGCTTAGCGAGGGAACTAGCGGGGGGGCCAAGGATTTGGGAGACCCAGTACTTC CASSLARELAGGPRIWETQYF
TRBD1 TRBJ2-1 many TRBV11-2 TGTGCCAGCAGCTTATCGGGACAGACGTACAATGAGCAGTTCTTC CASSLSGQTYNEQFF
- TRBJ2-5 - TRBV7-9 TGTGCCAGCAGGAGCGGGTTTCAAGAGACCCAGTACTTC CASRSGFQETQYF
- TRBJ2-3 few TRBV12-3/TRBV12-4 TGTGCCAGCAGTTTCAAATCGGAGGGACGCGGAGATACGCAGTATTTT CASSFKSEGRGDTQYF
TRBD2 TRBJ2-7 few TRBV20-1 TGCAGTGCCGGCGGGGGGGGCTCCTACGAGCAGTACTTC CSAGGGGSYEQYF